Detailed here is one T cell receptor beta chain. The germline V and J ends were trimmed by 2 bases and 0 bases, with 10 bases remaining between them. From germline, CDR1 is SQVTM and CDR2 ANQGSEA. The CDR3 extends over 14 amino acids. Primers used in a second PCR of about 7 to 11 cycles were a sample-barcoded 5' primer and a J-beta primer mix. Each CDR3 protein is one row after TCRdb ran MiXCR on the 5' RACE reads. The repertoire holds 750,000 to 1,000,000 distinct CDR3 sequences, 29% seen once, with approximately 10% in the top ten. PBMCs numbering at least 7 million were isolated per sample. This specimen belongs to a study of blood T cells in healthy people across ages. The same sample was also studied in work on T cells of mothers and their children. From that paper: Each child gave 2.5 million to 3.5 million TCR beta CDR3 reads (each mother, over 9.5 million). Similar thymic selection effects on TCR recombination output appear in pairs, both related and unrelated.

Sequencing used blood. The sequence was obtained from a middle-aged woman in good health. This chain uses TRBV29-1 with TRBJ1-1; D call uncertain. The CDR3 loop is CSVEYGRVNTEAFF. In nucleotides, the CDR3 is TGCAGCGTTGAATACGGACGCGTGAACACTGAAGCTTTCTTT.